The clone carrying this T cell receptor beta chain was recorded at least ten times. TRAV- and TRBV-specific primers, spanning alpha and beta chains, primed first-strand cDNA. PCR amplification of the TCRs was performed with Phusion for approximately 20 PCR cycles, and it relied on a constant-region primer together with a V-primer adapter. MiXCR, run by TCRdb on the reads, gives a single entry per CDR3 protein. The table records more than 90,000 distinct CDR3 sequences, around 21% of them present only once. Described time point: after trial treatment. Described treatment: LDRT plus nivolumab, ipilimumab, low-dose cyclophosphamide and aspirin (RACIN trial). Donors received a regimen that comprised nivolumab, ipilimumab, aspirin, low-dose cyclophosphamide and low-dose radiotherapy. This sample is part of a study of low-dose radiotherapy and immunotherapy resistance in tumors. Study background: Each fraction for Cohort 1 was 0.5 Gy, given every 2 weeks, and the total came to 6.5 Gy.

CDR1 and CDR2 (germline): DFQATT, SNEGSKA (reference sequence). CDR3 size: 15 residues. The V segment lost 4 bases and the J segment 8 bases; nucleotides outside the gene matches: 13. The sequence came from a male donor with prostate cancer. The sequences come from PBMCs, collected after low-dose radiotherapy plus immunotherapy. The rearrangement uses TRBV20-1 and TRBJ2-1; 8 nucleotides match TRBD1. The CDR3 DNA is TGCAGTGCTACACCCCAGGGGGCGGTAAGCGATGAGCAGTTCTTC. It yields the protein CSATPQGAVSDEQFF.